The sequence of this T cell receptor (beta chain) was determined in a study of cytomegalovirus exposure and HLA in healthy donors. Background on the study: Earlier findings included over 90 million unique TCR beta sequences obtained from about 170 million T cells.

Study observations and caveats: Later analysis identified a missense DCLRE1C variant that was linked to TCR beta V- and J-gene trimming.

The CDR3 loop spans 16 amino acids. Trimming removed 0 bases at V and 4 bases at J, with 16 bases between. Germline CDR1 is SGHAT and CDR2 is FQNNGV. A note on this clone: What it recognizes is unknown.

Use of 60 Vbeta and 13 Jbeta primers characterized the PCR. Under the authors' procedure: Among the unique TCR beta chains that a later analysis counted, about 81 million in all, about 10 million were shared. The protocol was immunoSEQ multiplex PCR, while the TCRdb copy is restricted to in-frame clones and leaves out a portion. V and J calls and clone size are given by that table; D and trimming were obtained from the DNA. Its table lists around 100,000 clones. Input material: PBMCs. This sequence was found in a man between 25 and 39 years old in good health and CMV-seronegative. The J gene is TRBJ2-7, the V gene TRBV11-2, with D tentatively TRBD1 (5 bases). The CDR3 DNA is TGTGCCAGCAGCTTAGAGGGCGGACACCCGAGTTACGAGCAGTACTTC. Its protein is CASSLEGGHPSYEQYF.